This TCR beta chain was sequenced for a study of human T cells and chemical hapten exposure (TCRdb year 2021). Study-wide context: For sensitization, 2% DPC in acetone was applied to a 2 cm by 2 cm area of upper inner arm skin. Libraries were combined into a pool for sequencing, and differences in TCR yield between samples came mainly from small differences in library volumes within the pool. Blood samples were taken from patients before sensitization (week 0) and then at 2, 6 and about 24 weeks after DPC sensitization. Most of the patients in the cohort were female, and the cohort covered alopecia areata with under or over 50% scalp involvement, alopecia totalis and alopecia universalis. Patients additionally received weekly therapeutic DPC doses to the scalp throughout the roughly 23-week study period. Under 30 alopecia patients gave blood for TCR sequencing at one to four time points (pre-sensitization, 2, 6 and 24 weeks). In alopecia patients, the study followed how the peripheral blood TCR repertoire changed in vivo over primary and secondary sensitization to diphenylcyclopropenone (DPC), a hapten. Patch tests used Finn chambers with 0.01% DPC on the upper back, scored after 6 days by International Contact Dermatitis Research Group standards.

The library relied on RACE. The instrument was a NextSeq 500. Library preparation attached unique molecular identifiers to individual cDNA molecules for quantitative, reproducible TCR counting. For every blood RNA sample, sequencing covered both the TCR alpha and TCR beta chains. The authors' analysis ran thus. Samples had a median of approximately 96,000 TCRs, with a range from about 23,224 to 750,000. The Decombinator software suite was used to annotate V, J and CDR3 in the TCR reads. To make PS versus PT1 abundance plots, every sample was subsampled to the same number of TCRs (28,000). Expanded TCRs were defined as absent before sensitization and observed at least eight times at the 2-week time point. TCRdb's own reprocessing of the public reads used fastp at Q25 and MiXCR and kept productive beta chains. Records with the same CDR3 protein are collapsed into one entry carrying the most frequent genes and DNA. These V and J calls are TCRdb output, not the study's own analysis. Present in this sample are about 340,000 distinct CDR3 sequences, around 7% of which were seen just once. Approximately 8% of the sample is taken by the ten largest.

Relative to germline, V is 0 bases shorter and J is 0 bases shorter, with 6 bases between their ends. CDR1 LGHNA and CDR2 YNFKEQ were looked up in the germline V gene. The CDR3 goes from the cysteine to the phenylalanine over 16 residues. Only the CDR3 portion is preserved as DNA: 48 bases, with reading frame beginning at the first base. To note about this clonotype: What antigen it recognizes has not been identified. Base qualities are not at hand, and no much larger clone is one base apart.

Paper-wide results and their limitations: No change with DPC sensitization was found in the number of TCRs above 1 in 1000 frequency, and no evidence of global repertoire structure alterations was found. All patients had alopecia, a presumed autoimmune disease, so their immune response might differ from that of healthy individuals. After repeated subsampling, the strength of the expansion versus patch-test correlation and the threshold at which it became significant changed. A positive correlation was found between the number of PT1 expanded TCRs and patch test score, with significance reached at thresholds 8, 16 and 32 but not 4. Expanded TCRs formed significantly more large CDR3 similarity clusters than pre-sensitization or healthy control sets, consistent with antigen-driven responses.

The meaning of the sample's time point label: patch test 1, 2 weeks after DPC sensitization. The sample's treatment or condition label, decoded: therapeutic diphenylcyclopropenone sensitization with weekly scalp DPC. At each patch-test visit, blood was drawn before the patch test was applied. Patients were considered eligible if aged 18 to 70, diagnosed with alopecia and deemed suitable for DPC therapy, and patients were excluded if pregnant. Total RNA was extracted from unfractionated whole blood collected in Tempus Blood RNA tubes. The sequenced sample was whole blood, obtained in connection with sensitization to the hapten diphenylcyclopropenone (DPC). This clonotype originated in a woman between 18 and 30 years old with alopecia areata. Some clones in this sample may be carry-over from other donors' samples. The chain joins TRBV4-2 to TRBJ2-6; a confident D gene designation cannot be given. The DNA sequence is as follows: TGTGCCAGCAGCCAAGAGCCGGACTCTGGGGCCAACGTCCTGACTTTC. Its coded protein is CASSQEPDSGANVLTF.